These 24 T cell receptor beta chains came from one sample sequenced in a study of response to subunit inactivated influenza vaccine (dated by TCRdb to about 2018). The library was built by means of RT-PCR. The data were produced on an Illumina HiSeq 2500. TCRdb applied fastp at Q25 and MiXCR to the public reads, then kept only in-frame beta chains. Every CDR3 protein is listed once, alongside the most common genes and DNA of its rows. Here the sample has hundreds of thousands of distinct CDR3 sequences; over 25% occur a single time. The ten largest make up 1.5% to 2% of the sample. The source material was CD4+ T cells sorted from PBMCs, sampled more than 4 days after vaccination. Receptor source: a man between 45 and 60 years old who received an inactivated influenza vaccine. Donor details come from another sample of the same person, matched by shared clones.

This clonotype has more than one count but fewer than ten. This chain connects TRBV5-1 to TRBJ2-3, with a tentative D call TRBD2 (6 bases). The CDR3 sequence is 16 residues long. V was clipped by 2 bases and J by 1 base, with 14 bases between them. The germline V gene encodes CDR1 SGHRS and CDR2 YFSETQ. CDR3 nucleotide sequence: TGCGCCAGCAGCTTCGGTTCTAGCGATGGCACAGATACGCAGTATTTT. It codes for CASSFGSSDGTDTQYF.

The gene calls are TRBV10-3 and TRBJ2-2; D uncertain. The CDR3 length is 14 residues. The V gene's germline CDR1 is ENHRY and CDR2 SYGVKD. V was clipped by 0 bases and J by 3 bases, with 5 bases between them. The CDR3, as DNA: TGTGCCATCAGTGAGTCGTACTACACCGGGGAGCTGTTTTTT. Translated, it gives CAISESYYTGELFF.

The gene calls are TRBV24-1 and TRBJ2-3; D is unresolved. The length of the CDR3 is 11 residues. V was clipped by 9 bases and J by 6 bases, with 9 bases between them. Germline V lookup: CDR1 KGHDR, CDR2 SFDVKD. CDR3: CATSRRDTQYF. CDR3 bases: TGTGCCACCTCTAGAAGGGATACGCAGTATTTT.

The chain employs TRBV7-9 and TRBJ2-7, with 10 nucleotides matching TRBD2. Germline assignment: CDR1 SEHNR and CDR2 FQNEAQ (reference sequence). The CDR3 runs to 13 residues. The V segment lost 4 bases and the J segment 9 bases; nucleotides outside the gene matches: 6. DNA of the CDR3: TGTGCCAGCAGCTCCGGGACTAGCGCAGGGCAGTACTTC. Translated: CASSSGTSAGQYF.

This clonotype was seen ten or more times. The chain joins TRBV7-2 to TRBJ2-7; D possibly corresponds to TRBD2 (6 bases). V lost 1 base and J 3 bases, leaving 10 bases between the germline ends. Germline assignment: CDR1 SGHTA and CDR2 FQGNSA. The CDR3 is made up of 14 amino acids. The CDR3 coding sequence is TGTGCCAGCAGCTTAGACGGGACTCTCTACGAGCAGTACTTC. Translated, it gives CASSLDGTLYEQYF. Based on the CDR3 plus reference TRBV7-2 and TRBJ2-7, the full variable domain is GAGVSQSPSNKVTEKGKDVELRCDPISGHTALYWYRQSLGQGLEFLIYFQGNSAPDKSGLPSDRFSAERTGGSVSTLTIQRTQQEDSAVYLCASSLDGTLYEQYFGPGTRLTVT.

This clonotype has a handful of counts. The V and J genes are TRBV20-1 and TRBJ2-1; D might be TRBD2 (6 bases). V lost 8 bases to trimming and J lost 0 bases, with 14 bases between them. The CDR3 totals 14 residues. Germline CDR1 reads DFQATT; CDR2 reads SNEGSKA (reference sequence). The CDR3 bases are TGCAGTATAATTAGCGGAAGCTCCTACAATGAGCAGTTCTTC. It specifies CSIISGSSYNEQFF.

This clonotype was seen a handful of times. V gene TRBV24-1 combines with J gene TRBJ2-6; D remains unclear. The CDR3 loop spans 14 amino acids. Germline V gives CDR1 KGHDR, CDR2 SFDVKD. V lost 5 bases to trimming and J lost 2 bases, with 6 bases between them. The CDR3 bases are TGTGCCACCAGTGGGACGGCTGGGGCCAACGTCCTGACTTTC. Encoded protein: CATSGTAGANVLTF.

The chain recombines TRBV5-1 with TRBJ2-2; 8 bases match TRBD2. The J segment lost 6 bases and the V segment lost 3 bases, leaving 10 bases of the junction unmatched. The CDR3 spans 16 residues. The germline CDR1 and CDR2 sequences are SGHRS and YFSETQ. The CDR3 region is CASSSYNGGAAGELFF. In DNA, the CDR3 is TGCGCCAGCAGCTCCTATAACGGGGGGGCCGCCGGGGAGCTGTTTTTT.

In this sample, this clonotype turned up a few times. The V gene is TRBV20-1, the J gene TRBJ1-1; D is uncertain. The V end was cut by 6 bases, the J end by 3 bases, with 8 bases between. Germline CDR1 reads DFQATT; CDR2 reads SNEGSKA (reference sequence). The CDR3 loop spans 11 amino acids. CDR3 bases: TGCAGTGCCCGGACCCACACTGAAGCTTTCTTT. Encoded protein: CSARTHTEAFF.

This clonotype was seen a few times. CDR3 in DNA: TGCGCCAGCAGCGTTAGCGGGAGAAACAATGAGCAGTTCTTC. Protein: CASSVSGRNNEQFF. V usage is TRBV5-1 and J usage is TRBJ2-1; 9 bases align to TRBD2. The germline CDR1 and CDR2 sequences are SGHRS and YFSETQ. V lost 4 bases to trimming and J lost 5 bases; unmatched junction nucleotides: 4. CDR3 length: 14 amino acids.

In its sample, this clonotype was seen many times. The V call is TRBV5-1, the J call TRBJ2-2, with 7 positions matching TRBD2. Germline CDR1 and CDR2: SGHRS and YFSETQ. The CDR3 consists of 18 residues. The trim removed 2 bases at V and 7 bases at J, leaving 17 bases unmatched. The CDR3 DNA reads as TGCGCCAGCAGCTTAGGGTTGACGGGAGGAACACGTGACGGGGAGCTGTTTTTT. Protein sequence: CASSLGLTGGTRDGELFF. The whole variable domain, remainder taken from reference TRBV5-1 and TRBJ2-2, is KAGVTQTPRYLIKTRGQQVTLSCSPISGHRSVSWYQQTPGQGLQFLFEYFSETQRNKGNFPGRFSGRQFSNSRSEMNVSTLELGDSALYLCASSLGLTGGTRDGELFFGEGSRLTVL.

The chain uses TRBV6-2 or TRBV6-3 and TRBJ2-2; 8 bases are a match to TRBD2. Per germline, CDR1 MNHEY and CDR2 SVGEGT. The J segment lost 3 bases and the V segment lost 2 bases, leaving 8 bases of the junction unmatched. The CDR3 has 17 residues. In DNA form, the CDR3 reads TGTGCCAGCAGTTACCCCCGGGGGGGTGCGGACACCGGGGAGCTGTTTTTT. Encoded protein: CASSYPRGGADTGELFF.

The V call is TRBV10-2, the J call TRBJ2-1, with 7 bases that match TRBD1. The trim removed 6 bases at V and 1 base at J, leaving 3 bases unmatched. Germline values: CDR1 WSHSY, CDR2 SAAADI. This CDR3 is 14 amino acids long. The CDR3 DNA reads as TGCGCCAGCAGAAACAGGGGATCCTACAATGAGCAGTTCTTC. This gives the protein CASRNRGSYNEQFF.

The sample holds many counts of this clonotype. J is TRBJ2-3 and V is TRBV5-1, with 9 bases matching TRBD2. This CDR3 region has 19 residues. Losses at the gene ends were 4 bases for V and 9 bases for J; bases not matched to a gene: 24. Germline V gives CDR1 SGHRS, CDR2 YFSETQ. The CDR3 spells CASSHAPSTSGSNRWTQYF. As DNA, the CDR3 is TGCGCCAGCAGCCACGCACCATCGACTAGCGGATCAAACAGATGGACGCAGTATTTT.

The rearrangement uses TRBV20-1 and TRBJ1-1; 11 bases map to TRBD1. The trim removed 5 bases at V and 4 bases at J, leaving 6 bases unmatched. Per the germline V gene, CDR1 is DFQATT and CDR2 is SNEGSKA (reference sequence). This CDR3 is built from 14 residues. CDR3 nucleotides: TGCAGTGCTGGGGACGGGACAGGGGGCACTGAAGCTTTCTTT. It yields the protein CSAGDGTGGTEAFF.

V is TRBV5-1 and J is TRBJ1-3; 7 positions agree with TRBD1. This CDR3 has 15 residues. CDR1 and CDR2 (germline): SGHRS, YFSETQ. V was pared by 5 bases and J by 2 bases, with 7 bases of the junction left unmatched. CDR3 nucleotide sequence: TGCGCCAGCAGGACCGGGACAGACCCTGGAAACACCATATATTTT. It is translated as CASRTGTDPGNTIYF.

This clonotype has a handful of counts. J is TRBJ2-1 and V is TRBV29-1, with 10 bases aligning to TRBD2. This CDR3 comprises 14 residues. Germline V gene data show CDR1 as SQVTM and CDR2 as ANQGSEA. J lost 0 bases, V lost 6 bases, and 2 bases had no gene match. CDR3 loop: CSVSSGSSYNEQFF. Here the CDR3 DNA reads TGCAGCGTGTCTAGCGGGAGCTCCTACAATGAGCAGTTCTTC.

This clonotype was seen a handful of times. The chain links TRBV10-3 to TRBJ1-1; D unclear. From germline, CDR1 is ENHRY and CDR2 SYGVKD. This CDR3 is 13 amino acids long. With 3 bases removed from V and 5 bases from J, the gap between germline ends came to 10 bases. The CDR3 bases are TGTGCCATCAGTGACCCTGACCGTACTGAAGCTTTCTTT. Translated: CAISDPDRTEAFF.

The genes are TRBV5-1 and TRBJ2-7; 7 bases are a match to TRBD1. With V trimmed by 4 bases and J by 7 bases, 11 bases remained unmatched. Germline values: CDR1 SGHRS, CDR2 YFSETQ. This CDR3 comprises 14 residues. Here the CDR3 DNA reads TGCGCCAGCAGCCAGGACAGGCTCGAGAGGGAGCAGTACTTC. Encoded protein: CASSQDRLEREQYF. The entire variable domain, with the rest obtained from reference TRBV5-1 and TRBJ2-7, is as follows: KAGVTQTPRYLIKTRGQQVTLSCSPISGHRSVSWYQQTPGQGLQFLFEYFSETQRNKGNFPGRFSGRQFSNSRSEMNVSTLELGDSALYLCASSQDRLEREQYFGPGTRLTVT.

The sample holds a few counts of this clonotype. The V gene is TRBV12-3 or TRBV12-4, the J gene TRBJ1-6, with 10 bases identical to TRBD1. The CDR3 totals 15 residues. Losses at the gene ends were 4 bases for V and 9 bases for J; bases not matched to a gene: 6. The DNA for the CDR3 is TGTGCCAGCAGTTCCCGGGACAGGGGTAGTTCACCCCTCCACTTT. Residues: CASSSRDRGSSPLHF.

CDR3 region: CAISEGIAVSYNEQFF. CDR3 nucleotide sequence: TGTGCCATCAGTGAAGGTATAGCCGTCTCCTACAATGAGCAGTTCTTC. The rearrangement links TRBV10-3 to TRBJ2-1; D uncertain. The ends were cut back, 3 bases at V and 0 bases at J, with 12 bases in the middle. Per the germline V gene, CDR1 is ENHRY and CDR2 is SYGVKD. The CDR3 spans 16 residues.

The chain combines TRBV12-3 or TRBV12-4 with TRBJ2-3; TRBD2 might be the D (6 bases). V was clipped by 3 bases and J by 0 bases, with 16 bases between them. The CDR3 is 17 amino acids. CDR3 sequence reads: CASSLRFGGTSTDTQYF. The CDR3 nucleotides read TGTGCCAGCAGTTTGCGCTTCGGGGGAACTAGCACAGATACGCAGTATTTT.

The chain carries TRBV27 and TRBJ1-1, with D possibly being TRBD1 (6 bases). The CDR3 extends over 14 amino acids. Germline V CDR1 and CDR2: MNHEY, SMNVEV (reference sequence). V was clipped by 6 bases and J by 1 base, with 12 bases between them. The CDR3, as DNA: TGTGCCAGCAGCGTACAGGGTCGGAACACTGAAGCTTTCTTT. This translates into CASSVQGRNTEAFF.

V and J are TRBV20-1 and TRBJ2-3; 10 nucleotides agree with TRBD2. With V trimmed by 1 base and J by 5 bases, 9 bases remained unmatched. From germline, CDR1 is DFQATT and CDR2 SNEGSKA (reference sequence). The CDR3 spans 16 residues. CDR3 in amino acids: CSARGPLAGNQDTQYF. The CDR3 DNA reads as TGCAGTGCTAGAGGGCCACTAGCGGGGAATCAAGATACGCAGTATTTT.